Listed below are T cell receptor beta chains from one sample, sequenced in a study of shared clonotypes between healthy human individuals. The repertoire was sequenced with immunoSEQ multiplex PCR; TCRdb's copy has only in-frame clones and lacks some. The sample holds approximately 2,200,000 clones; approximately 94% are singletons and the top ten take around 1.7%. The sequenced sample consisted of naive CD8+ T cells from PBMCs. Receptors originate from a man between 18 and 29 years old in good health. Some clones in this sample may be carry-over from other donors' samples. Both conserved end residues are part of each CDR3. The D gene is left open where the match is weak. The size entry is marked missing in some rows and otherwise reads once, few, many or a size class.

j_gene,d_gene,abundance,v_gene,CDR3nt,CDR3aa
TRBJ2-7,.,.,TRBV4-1,TGCGCCAGCAGCCATCCTTTCGGGGAGCAGTACTTC,CASSHPFGEQYF
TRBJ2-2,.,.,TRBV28,TGTGCCAGCAGTTTCCTAAAGGGGGTAACCGGGGAGCTGTTTTTT,CASSFLKGVTGELFF
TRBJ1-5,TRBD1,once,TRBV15,TGTGCCACCAGCGAAGGGACAGGGCCCACGTATAGCAATCAGCCCCAGCATTTT,CATSEGTGPTYSNQPQHF
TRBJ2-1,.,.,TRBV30,TGTGCCTGGAGTCGGGTTAAGGGTGCTGAGCAGTTCTTC,CAWSRVKGAEQFF
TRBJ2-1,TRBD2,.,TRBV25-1,TGTGCCAGCAGTCTCGGACTAGCGCAATCTCATGAGCAGTTCTTC,CASSLGLAQSHEQFF
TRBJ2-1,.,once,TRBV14,TGTGCCAGCAGCCCACGGAAAGGGGGGCCAAATGAGCAGTTCTTC,CASSPRKGGPNEQFF
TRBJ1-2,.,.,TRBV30,TGTGCCTGGAGTGTAGGATTTACAGGGAGGTATGGCTACACCTTC,CAWSVGFTGRYGYTF
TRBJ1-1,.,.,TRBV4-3,TGCGCCAGCAGCCAAGATTTGGCAGGGTTGGGCACTGAAGCTTTCTTT,CASSQDLAGLGTEAFF
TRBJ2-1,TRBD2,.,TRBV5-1,TGCGCCAGCAGCTTGGGACTAGCGGGAGCCAATGAGCAGTTCTTC,CASSLGLAGANEQFF
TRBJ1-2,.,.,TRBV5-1,TGCGCCAGCAGTGGAAACTATGGCTACACCTTC,CASSGNYGYTF
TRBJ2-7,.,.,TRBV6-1,TGTGCCAGCAGTGAATATAGCGTTGGCTCCTACGAGCAGTACTTC,CASSEYSVGSYEQYF
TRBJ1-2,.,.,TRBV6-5,TGTGCCAGCAGTTACTCGCCGGCGGGTGCTAACTATGGCTACACCTTC,CASSYSPAGANYGYTF
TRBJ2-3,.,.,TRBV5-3,TGTGCCAGAAGCCCAGGGCCGGCCGGTCGTATAGATACGCAGTATTTT,CARSPGPAGRIDTQYF
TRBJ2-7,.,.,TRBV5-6,TGTGCCAGCACCGTGGGGGAGGTTTACGAGCAGTACTTC,CASTVGEVYEQYF